This entry lists 18 T cell receptor beta chains sequenced from one sample in a study of stem cell transplantation in POMP-related autoinflammatory disease. Method: immunoSEQ multiplex PCR; TCRdb's copy keeps in-frame clones and lacks some. The table includes fewer than 30,000 clones, approximately 85% detected once. Sequenced here: CD4+ T cells from PBMCs, sampled before stem cell transplantation. The receptors come from a human donor with POMP-related autoinflammation and immune dysregulation (PRAID).

The rearrangement uses TRBV27 and TRBJ2-5; the match to TRBD2 covers 8 bases. Trimming removed 6 bases from V and 4 bases from J; junction bases left unmatched: 7. Looked up from germline, CDR1 is MNHEY and CDR2 is SMNVEV (reference sequence). The length of the CDR3 is 14 residues. DNA for the CDR3: TGTGCCAGCAGACCTAGCGGGTATGGAGAGACCCAGTACTTC. Protein: CASRPSGYGETQYF.

This clone was picked up one time. The chain couples TRBV30 to TRBJ1-1; D not certain. Trimming pared 3 bases from V and 0 bases from J, leaving 2 bases between. The CDR3 has 11 residues. Germline assignment: CDR1 GTSNPN and CDR2 SVGIG (reference sequence). CDR3 sequence: CAWRLNTEAFF. In DNA, the CDR3 is TGTGCCTGGAGATTGAACACTGAAGCTTTCTTT. The entire variable domain, with the rest obtained from reference TRBV30 and TRBJ1-1, is as follows: SQTIHQWPATLVQPVGSPLSLECTVEGTSNPNLYWYRQAAGRGLQLLFYSVGIGQISSEVPQNLSASRPQDRQFILSSKKLLLSDSGFYLCAWRLNTEAFFGQGTRLTVV.

The V gene is TRBV5-1, the J gene TRBJ2-7, with 7 positions matching TRBD2. Germline loops: CDR1 SGHRS, CDR2 YFSETQ. J gave up 0 bases and V 7 bases, and 4 bases lay outside the gene matches. CDR3 length: 13 amino acids. This CDR3 is CASSSGISYEQYF. The CDR3 nucleotides are TGCGCCAGCTCAAGCGGGATCTCCTACGAGCAGTACTTC.

The chain has TRBV7-9 and TRBJ1-1; 7 bases align to TRBD1. The trim removed 5 bases at V and 3 bases at J, leaving 9 bases unmatched. The CDR3 runs to 15 residues. Germline V lookup: CDR1 SEHNR, CDR2 FQNEAQ (reference sequence). The CDR3 loop is CASSTNTGVDTEAFF. The CDR3 DNA sequence: TGTGCCAGCAGCACCAACACAGGGGTGGACACTGAAGCTTTCTTT.

The chain is built from TRBV5-1 and TRBJ2-3; 15 nucleotides align to TRBD2. The CDR3 loop spans 20 amino acids. With V trimmed by 0 bases and J by 0 bases, 8 bases remained unmatched. CDR1 and CDR2 from the germline V gene are SGHRS and YFSETQ. The CDR3 reads CASSLAGTSGRPWSTDTQYF. CDR3 DNA sequence: TGCGCCAGCAGCTTGGCCGGGACTAGCGGGAGGCCGTGGAGCACAGATACGCAGTATTTT.

The V and J genes are TRBV13 and TRBJ2-1, with 7 bases lining up with TRBD2. Trimming took 5 bases from V and 9 from J; bases not matched to a gene: 10. Per germline, CDR1 PRHDT and CDR2 FYEKMQ (reference sequence). The CDR3 has 14 amino acids. The CDR3 DNA reads as TGTGCCAGCAGCCCCGGGACTAACTTCGGTGAGCAGTTCTTC. Amino acid sequence: CASSPGTNFGEQFF.

The chain combines TRBV5-6 with TRBJ2-5; possibly TRBD2 for D (5 bases). The length of the CDR3 is 17 residues. In germline, CDR1 is SGHDT, CDR2 YYEEEE. The germline V and J ends were trimmed by 0 bases and 5 bases, with 20 bases remaining between them. CDR3 region: CASSLGPIRRSLETQYF. Written as DNA, the CDR3 is TGTGCCAGCAGCTTGGGACCCATTAGGAGGTCGCTCGAGACCCAGTACTTC.

The count of this clone is one. This chain uses TRBV2 with TRBJ1-4; TRBD1 is a possible D gene (5 bases). The V end lost 7 bases, the J end lost 3 bases, and 12 bases lay between the germline ends. Germline CDR1 reads SNHLY; CDR2 reads FYNNEI. The CDR3 is 14 amino acids. The CDR3 DNA is TGTGCCAGCACAGGGATCGCGGCTAATGAAAAACTGTTTTTT. It specifies CASTGIAANEKLFF.

This chain connects TRBV5-1 to TRBJ1-4, with TRBD1 matching 8 bases. This CDR3 spans 15 amino acids. With 5 bases clipped from V and 4 bases from J, the junction kept 7 bases outside the gene matches. Germline CDR1 SGHRS, CDR2 YFSETQ. The CDR3 sequence: CASSTRGPDNEKLFF. In DNA form, the CDR3 reads TGCGCCAGCAGTACCAGGGGGCCGGATAATGAAAAACTGTTTTTT.

This chain connects TRBV2 to TRBJ2-3; 12 bases match TRBD2. The CDR3 runs to 16 residues. V lost 1 base and J lost 3; bases outside the gene matches: 2. CDR1 and CDR2 from the germline V gene are SNHLY and FYNNEI. CDR3 in DNA: TGTGCCAGCAGTGAAGGACTAGCGGGAGATACAGATACGCAGTATTTT. Protein sequence: CASSEGLAGDTDTQYF.

The V and J genes are TRBV4-1 and TRBJ2-2, with a weak D call TRBD2 (7 bases). Germline V gives CDR1 MGHRA, CDR2 YSYEKL. This CDR3 has 18 residues. The germline V and J ends were trimmed by 1 base and 7 bases, with 22 bases remaining between them. The CDR3: CASSQAVIRGGALGELFF. The DNA for the CDR3 is TGCGCCAGCAGCCAAGCTGTAATAAGAGGGGGGGCCCTCGGGGAGCTGTTTTTT.

The chain recombines TRBV2 with TRBJ1-2, with D tentatively TRBD1 (5 bases). The CDR3 loop spans 13 amino acids. Deletions cut 6 bases from V and 4 bases from J, with 12 bases between. Germline lookup yields CDR1 SNHLY and CDR2 FYNNEI. CDR3 sequence reads: CASRQAVLYGYTF. The CDR3 DNA reads as TGTGCCAGCAGACAGGCAGTCCTCTATGGCTACACCTTC.

This chain links TRBV9 with TRBJ1-2; D is undetermined. This CDR3 region has 15 residues. Germline V lookup: CDR1 SGDLS, CDR2 YYNGEE. The V and J ends lost 3 bases and 4 bases respectively, with 16 bases between them. DNA of the CDR3: TGTGCCAGCAGCGAGAGACCCCAAGCGACCTATGGCTACACCTTC. This gives the protein CASSERPQATYGYTF.

The chain joins TRBV28 to TRBJ1-1; 8 bases are shared with TRBD1. The CDR3 is 15 amino acids. The V segment lost 10 bases and the J segment 5 bases; nucleotides outside the gene matches: 15. Germline assignment: CDR1 MDHEN and CDR2 SYDVKM. For the CDR3, the DNA is TGTGCCACCAGGGGGATAGGGCAGGGGGCGACTGAAGCTTTCTTT. Protein product: CATRGIGQGATEAFF.

This clone was seen more than once but under ten times. The gene calls are TRBV19 and TRBJ2-7, with 7 bases identical to TRBD1. Looked up from germline, CDR1 is LNHDA and CDR2 is SQIVND (reference sequence). The CDR3 spans 13 residues. V shed 3 bases and J 2 bases; nucleotides not matched to a gene: 1. For the CDR3, the DNA is TGTGCCAGTAGTATCGGACAGGCCTACGAGCAGTACTTC. It yields the protein CASSIGQAYEQYF.

The rearrangement links TRBV5-1 to TRBJ2-1; D uncertain. The germline gives CDR1 SGHRS, CDR2 YFSETQ. V lost 2 bases and J lost 6, with 9 bases in between. This CDR3 is 13 amino acids long. This CDR3 is CASSFPSPNEQFF. CDR3 nucleotide sequence: TGCGCCAGCAGCTTCCCAAGCCCCAATGAGCAGTTCTTC.

The gene calls are TRBV14 and TRBJ2-7; 14 bases are a match to TRBD2. Germline CDR1 and CDR2: SGHDN and FVKESK. This CDR3 comprises 15 residues. Germline trimming cut 2 bases from V and 5 bases from J; bases unmatched to any gene: 2. The CDR3: CASSQRLAGGHEQYF. CDR3 sequence (DNA): TGTGCCAGCAGCCAAAGACTAGCGGGGGGGCACGAGCAGTACTTC.

V gene TRBV5-5 combines with J gene TRBJ2-3; D is possibly TRBD1 (5 bases). This CDR3 has 12 amino acids. The V end lost 0 bases, the J end lost 6 bases, and 5 bases lay between the germline ends. Germline V CDR1 and CDR2: SGHKS, YYEKEE (reference sequence). CDR3 loop: CASSLEGDTQYF. The CDR3 nucleotides read TGTGCCAGCAGCTTGGAGGGGGATACGCAGTATTTT.